Here is one T cell receptor (beta chain) with its context. The sample comes from a study of blood T cell repertoires in COVID-19. Study in general: In each case, the material was cDNA or gDNA derived from T cells, B-cell-depleted T cells, or PBMCs.

Measured with immunoSEQ multiplex PCR; TCRdb has only the in-frame clones, and not every one. The table lists under 120,000 clones, roughly nine tenths of them singletons. V lost 0 bases to trimming and J lost 3 bases, with 7 bases between them. In germline, CDR1 is SGHRS, CDR2 YFSETQ. The CDR3 is 14 amino acids. V and J are TRBV5-1 and TRBJ2-1; no firm D call. Sequencing was done on a sample of peripheral blood. This clonotype was sampled from a woman over 75 with acute or convalescent COVID-19. The CDR3 region is CASSLAGFYNEQFF. CDR3 sequence (DNA): TGCGCCAGCAGCTTGGCCGGGTTCTACAATGAGCAGTTCTTC.